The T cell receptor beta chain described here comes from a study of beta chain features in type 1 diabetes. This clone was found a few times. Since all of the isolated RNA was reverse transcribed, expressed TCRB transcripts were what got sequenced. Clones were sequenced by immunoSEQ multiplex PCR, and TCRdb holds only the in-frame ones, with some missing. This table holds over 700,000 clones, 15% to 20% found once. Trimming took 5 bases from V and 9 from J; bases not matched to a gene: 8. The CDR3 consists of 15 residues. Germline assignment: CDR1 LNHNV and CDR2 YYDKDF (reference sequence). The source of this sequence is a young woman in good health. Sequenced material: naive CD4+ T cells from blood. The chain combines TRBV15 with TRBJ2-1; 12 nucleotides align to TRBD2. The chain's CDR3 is CATSPRLAGAPEQFF. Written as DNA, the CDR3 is TGTGCCACCAGCCCCCGACTAGCGGGGGCCCCTGAGCAGTTCTTC.